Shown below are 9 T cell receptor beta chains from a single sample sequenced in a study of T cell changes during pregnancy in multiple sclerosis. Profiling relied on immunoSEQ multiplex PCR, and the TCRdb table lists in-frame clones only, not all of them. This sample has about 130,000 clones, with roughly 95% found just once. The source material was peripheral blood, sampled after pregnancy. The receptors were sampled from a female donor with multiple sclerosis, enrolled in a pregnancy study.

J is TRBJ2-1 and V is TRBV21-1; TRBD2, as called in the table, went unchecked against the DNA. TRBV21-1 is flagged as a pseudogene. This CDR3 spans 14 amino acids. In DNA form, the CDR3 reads TGTGCCAGCAGCATCAACCCGGGAGGGCCCAGGCAGTTCTTC. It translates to CASSINPGGPRQFF.

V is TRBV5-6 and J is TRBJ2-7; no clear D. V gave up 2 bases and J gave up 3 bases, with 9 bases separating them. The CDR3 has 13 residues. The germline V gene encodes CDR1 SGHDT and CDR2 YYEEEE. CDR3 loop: CASSLSRYYEQYF. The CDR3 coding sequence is TGTGCCAGCAGCTTATCCAGATACTACGAGCAGTACTTC.

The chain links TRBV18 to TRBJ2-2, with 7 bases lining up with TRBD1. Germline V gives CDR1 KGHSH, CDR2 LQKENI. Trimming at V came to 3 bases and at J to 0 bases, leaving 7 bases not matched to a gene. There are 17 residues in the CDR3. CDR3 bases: TGTGCCAGCTCACCTAACCGACAGGGCGCGAACACCGGGGAGCTGTTTTTT. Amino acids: CASSPNRQGANTGELFF.

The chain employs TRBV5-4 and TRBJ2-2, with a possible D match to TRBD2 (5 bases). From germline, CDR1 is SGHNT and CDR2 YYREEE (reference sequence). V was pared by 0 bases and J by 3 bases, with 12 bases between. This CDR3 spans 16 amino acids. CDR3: CASSLVAGSYTGELFF. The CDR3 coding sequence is TGTGCCAGCAGCTTGGTCGCTGGGAGCTACACCGGGGAGCTGTTTTTT.

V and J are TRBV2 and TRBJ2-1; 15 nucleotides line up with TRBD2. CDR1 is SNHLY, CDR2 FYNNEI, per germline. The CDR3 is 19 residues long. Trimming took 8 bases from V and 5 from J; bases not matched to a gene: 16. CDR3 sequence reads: CASVARGLAGGAADNEQFF. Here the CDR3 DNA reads TGTGCCAGCGTGGCGAGAGGACTAGCGGGAGGGGCCGCAGACAATGAGCAGTTCTTC.

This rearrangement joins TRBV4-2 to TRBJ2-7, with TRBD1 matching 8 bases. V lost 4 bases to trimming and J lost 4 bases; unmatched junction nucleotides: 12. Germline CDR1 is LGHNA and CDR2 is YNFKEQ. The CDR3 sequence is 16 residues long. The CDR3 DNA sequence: TGTGCCAGCAGCCCCTCCCCTGGACAGGGTTGGTACGAGCAGTACTTC. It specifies CASSPSPGQGWYEQYF.

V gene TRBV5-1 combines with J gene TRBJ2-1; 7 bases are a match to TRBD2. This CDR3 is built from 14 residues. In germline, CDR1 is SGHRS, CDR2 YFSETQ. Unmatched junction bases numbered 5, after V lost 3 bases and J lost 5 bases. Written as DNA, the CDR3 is TGCGCCAGCAGCTCCGGACTAGTTGACAATGAGCAGTTCTTC. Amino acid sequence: CASSSGLVDNEQFF.

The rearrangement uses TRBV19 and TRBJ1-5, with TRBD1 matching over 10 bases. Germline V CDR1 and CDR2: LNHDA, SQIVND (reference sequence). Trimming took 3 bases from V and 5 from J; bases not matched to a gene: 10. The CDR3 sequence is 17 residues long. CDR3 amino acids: CASSIRGDRGAHQPQHF. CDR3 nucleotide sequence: TGTGCCAGTAGTATCCGGGGGGACAGGGGCGCACATCAGCCCCAGCATTTT.

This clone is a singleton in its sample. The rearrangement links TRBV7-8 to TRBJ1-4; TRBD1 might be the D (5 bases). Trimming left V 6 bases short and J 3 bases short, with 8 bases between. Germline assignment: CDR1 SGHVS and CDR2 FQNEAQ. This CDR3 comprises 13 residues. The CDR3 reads CASSGGANEKLFF. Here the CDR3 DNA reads TGTGCCAGCAGTGGGGGGGCTAATGAAAAACTGTTTTTT.